This TCR beta chain derives from a study of T-cell reconstitution after alpha-beta-depleted transplantation in children. Unique molecular identifiers were used to barcode this TCRbeta library. A single record per CDR3 protein comes from TCRdb applying MiXCR to the PCR reads. The table shows some 400,000 distinct CDR3 sequences, with 20% occurring only once. This CDR3 has 14 amino acids. V was clipped by 0 bases and J by 6 bases; unmatched bases: 3. CDR1 is SGHRS, CDR2 YFSETQ, per germline. The rearrangement joins TRBV5-1 to TRBJ2-1; 7 bases match TRBD2. Source: PBMCs from the stem cell graft donor, taken from the stem cell graft. The sequence derives from a human donor who donated a stem cell graft to a child with acute myeloid leukemia. CDR3 sequence reads: CASSLGIAGNEQFF. The CDR3 DNA reads as TGCGCCAGCAGCTTGGGAATAGCGGGCAATGAGCAGTTCTTC.